Each of the 2 T cell receptor beta chains below was sequenced from the same sample in a study of control samples from healthy donors and cancer patients. Produced via immunoSEQ multiplex PCR; TCRdb's table is partial and in-frame only. This sample contains some 190,000 clones. Sequenced material: blood. Source of these receptors: a woman aged 25 to 39 in good health.

The chain uses TRBV5-4 and TRBJ2-7, with 9 bases fitting TRBD2. Trimming at V came to 0 bases and at J to 0 bases, leaving 7 bases not matched to a gene. CDR1 and CDR2 from the germline V gene are SGHNT and YYREEE (reference sequence). This CDR3 contains 17 residues. For the CDR3, the DNA is TGTGCCAGCAGCTTGGGCACAATAGCGGGGGCCTCCTACGAGCAGTACTTC. Protein sequence: CASSLGTIAGASYEQYF.

The J gene is TRBJ1-6, the V gene TRBV19; 10 bases are a match to TRBD1. There are 16 residues in the CDR3. Trimming cost V 1 base and J 9 bases; bases outside gene matches: 6. In germline, CDR1 is LNHDA, CDR2 SQIVND (reference sequence). As DNA, the CDR3 is TGTGCCAGTAGTATAGTCGGGACAGGGGTTGGTTCACCCCTCCACTTT. It specifies CASSIVGTGVGSPLHF.